The rows below give T cell receptor beta chains drawn from one sample of a study of blood T cell repertoires in COVID-19. TCRdb's table, derived via immunoSEQ multiplex PCR, lists solely in-frame clones and lacks some. The sample has about 220,000 clones; around 83% are singletons. The sequencing sample was made of PBMCs or T cells enriched from blood (not recorded which). Every receptor here comes from a woman aged 40-49 years with acute COVID-19. The CDR3 runs from the conserved cysteine through the conserved F or W. A D gene is named only where the DNA matches it firmly. Expanded clones are given a class, and other clones once, few, many or no size at all.

abundance	j_gene	v_gene	d_gene	CDR3aa	CDR3nt
NA	TRBJ1-1	TRBV5-1	TRBD1	CASSSGRDRVNTEAFF	TGCGCCAGCAGCTCAGGGAGGGACAGGGTGAACACTGAAGCTTTCTTT
NA	TRBJ1-2	TRBV7-9	NA	CASIGRGLDGYTF	TGTGCCAGCATCGGCAGAGGGCTCGATGGCTACACCTTC
NA	TRBJ1-2	TRBV28	NA	CASSTSGGVGHGYTF	NA
NA	TRBJ1-2	TRBV28	NA	CASSLSMYYGYTF	TGTGCCAGCAGTTTGTCTATGTACTATGGCTACACCTTC
NA	TRBJ1-2	TRBV10-3	NA	CAISEPGHDYGYTF	TGTGCCATCAGTGAACCGGGACACGACTATGGCTACACCTTC
NA	TRBJ2-7	TRBV9	TRBD2	CASSAGTSAHEQYF	TGTGCCAGCAGCGCCGGGACTAGCGCCCACGAGCAGTACTTC
NA	TRBJ2-1	TRBV6-5	NA	CASSSGTFLEQFF	TGTGCCAGCAGTTCAGGGACTTTCCTTGAGCAGTTCTTC
NA	TRBJ1-2	TRBV5-4	TRBD1	CASSSGTEDRYTF	TGTGCCAGCAGCTCCGGGACAGAGGATCGCTACACCTTC
NA	TRBJ2-3	TRBV6-1	TRBD2	CASSGLAGGLPDTQYF	TGTGCCAGCAGTGGACTAGCGGGGGGATTGCCAGATACGCAGTATTTT
NA	TRBJ1-6	TRBV2	NA	CASSLLLVF	TGTGCCAGCAGCCTACTCCTCGTCTTT
NA	TRBJ2-5	TRBV3-1/TRBV3-2	TRBD2	CASSQPAGGPETQYF	TGTGCCAGCAGCCAACCAGCGGGGGGGCCGGAGACCCAGTACTTC
NA	TRBJ1-1	TRBV29-1	NA	CSVGPQGYTEAFF	TGCAGCGTTGGACCTCAGGGGTACACTGAAGCTTTCTTT
NA	TRBJ1-5	TRBV28	NA	CASSFGTDHDSNQPQHF	TGTGCCAGTAGTTTCGGGACTGACCATGATAGCAATCAGCCCCAGCATTTT
NA	TRBJ2-3	TRBV7-6	TRBD2	CASSMGLAGGDTQYF	TGTGCCAGCAGCATGGGACTAGCGGGGGGGGATACGCAGTATTTT
NA	TRBJ1-6	TRBV5-1	NA	CASSPSVITYNSPLHF	TGCGCCAGCAGCCCTTCGGTAATCACCTATAATTCACCCCTCCACTTT
NA	TRBJ1-2	TRBV4-3	NA	CASSQESIPGVSGGYTF	TGCGCCAGCAGCCAAGAATCGATCCCGGGGGTATCGGGTGGCTACACCTTC
NA	TRBJ2-3	TRBV6-5	NA	CASSYSNLRDTQYF	TGTGCCAGCAGTTACTCAAATCTGCGGGATACGCAGTATTTT
NA	TRBJ1-4	TRBV5-4	NA	CASSLAAGRDEKLFF	TGTGCCAGCAGCTTGGCGGCAGGGAGGGATGAAAAACTGTTTTTT
NA	TRBJ1-2	TRBV7-2	NA	CASSLAVGGNYGYTF	TGTGCCAGCAGCTTGGCAGTAGGAGGGAACTATGGCTACACCTTC
NA	TRBJ2-7	TRBV27	NA	CASSLSPLSYEQYF	TGTGCCAGCAGTTTATCACCACTCTCCTACGAGCAGTACTTC
NA	TRBJ2-6	TRBV5-5	NA	CASSLVLFRGSGANVLTF	TGTGCCAGCAGCTTGGTTCTTTTCCGGGGCTCTGGGGCCAACGTCCTGACTTTC
NA	TRBJ2-1	TRBV11-2	TRBD2	CASSLVGLAGGYNEQFF	TGTGCCAGCAGCTTAGTTGGACTAGCGGGAGGGTACAATGAGCAGTTCTTC
NA	TRBJ2-6	TRBV7-2	NA	CASSLVTGANVLTF	TGTGCCAGCAGCTTAGTAACTGGGGCCAACGTCCTGACTTTC
NA	TRBJ1-5	TRBV6-5	NA	CASSAKGYSNQPQHF	TGTGCCAGCAGCGCCAAGGGGTATAGCAATCAGCCCCAGCATTTT
NA	TRBJ2-1	TRBV6-1	TRBD1	CASSEHRGNEQFF	TGTGCCAGCAGTGAACACAGGGGCAATGAGCAGTTCTTC
few	TRBJ1-4	TRBV19	NA	CASSTGQLATNEKLFF	TGTGCCAGTAGTACCGGACAGCTGGCAACTAATGAAAAACTGTTTTTT
NA	TRBJ2-4	TRBV14	NA	CASSQERVPGAKNIQYF	TGTGCCAGCAGCCAAGAAAGGGTCCCAGGGGCCAAAAACATTCAGTACTTC
NA	TRBJ2-2	TRBV6-1	TRBD1	CASSEQDRANTGELFF	TGTGCCAGCAGTGAACAAGACAGGGCCAACACCGGGGAGCTGTTTTTT
NA	TRBJ2-2	TRBV18	NA	CASSPGRANTGELFF	TGTGCCAGCTCACCCGGCAGGGCGAACACCGGGGAGCTGTTTTTT
NA	TRBJ2-1	TRBV7-3	NA	CASSKQGYNEQFF	TGTGCCAGCAGCAAACAGGGTTACAATGAGCAGTTCTTC
NA	TRBJ1-6	TRBV18	TRBD1	CASSHRDRGKGSPLHF	TGTGCCAGCTCACATCGGGACAGGGGTAAAGGGTCACCCCTCCACTTT
NA	TRBJ1-2	TRBV7-8	TRBD1	CASSLGTGWSYGYTF	TGTGCCAGCAGCTTAGGGACAGGGTGGTCCTATGGCTACACCTTC
NA	TRBJ1-2	TRBV13	TRBD1	CASRRTGTVYGYTF	TGTGCCAGCAGACGCACCGGGACAGTTTATGGCTACACCTTC
NA	TRBJ2-1	TRBV29-1	TRBD1	CSVGDRVPGNNEQFF	TGCAGCGTTGGGGACAGGGTGCCGGGGAACAATGAGCAGTTCTTC
NA	TRBJ2-3	TRBV5-5	TRBD1	CASSPGQGTDTQYF	TGTGCCAGCAGCCCCGGACAGGGAACAGATACGCAGTATTTT
NA	TRBJ2-1	TRBV7-3	NA	CASSLKGPRGSNEQFF	TGTGCCAGCAGCTTAAAAGGACCCCGGGGATCCAATGAGCAGTTCTTC
NA	TRBJ2-1	TRBV6-5	NA	CASSDGMAWAQFF	TGTGCCAGCAGCGATGGCATGGCTTGGGCGCAGTTCTTC
NA	TRBJ1-1	TRBV6-2/TRBV6-3	NA	CASSSGKAFF	TGTGCCAGCAGTTCGGGTAAAGCTTTCTTT
NA	TRBJ1-2	TRBV24-1	NA	CATSDTGFGYGYTF	TGTGCCACCAGTGATACAGGGTTTGGGTATGGCTACACCTTC
NA	TRBJ2-3	TRBV9	NA	CASSGGLSTDTQYF	TGTGCCAGCAGCGGGGGCCTTAGCACAGATACGCAGTATTTT
few	TRBJ2-7	TRBV6-2/TRBV6-3	NA	CASSYGRLLSYEQYF	TGTGCCAGCAGTTACGGGAGGCTTCTATCCTACGAGCAGTACTTC
NA	TRBJ2-3	TRBV6-1	TRBD2	CASSEESGTIYDTQYF	TGTGCCAGCAGTGAAGAGTCCGGGACTATCTATGATACGCAGTATTTT
NA	TRBJ1-2	TRBV3-1/TRBV3-2	NA	CASSPDIPYGYTF	TGTGCCAGCAGCCCAGACATCCCCTATGGCTACACCTTC
NA	TRBJ2-5	TRBV7-9	TRBD1	CASSRDRGGKTQYF	TGTGCCAGCAGCCGCGACAGGGGTGGGAAGACCCAGTACTTC
NA	TRBJ1-1	TRBV7-9	NA	CASSLMGQNTEAFF	TGTGCCAGCAGCCTAATGGGACAGAACACTGAAGCTTTCTTT
NA	TRBJ2-6	TRBV4-2	NA	CASSPSRNSGANVLTF	TGTGCCAGCAGCCCGAGCCGAAACTCTGGGGCCAACGTCCTGACTTTC
NA	TRBJ1-2	TRBV4-3	TRBD1	CASSFADREAYGYTF	TGCGCCAGCAGCTTCGCGGACAGGGAAGCCTATGGCTACACCTTC
NA	TRBJ2-5	TRBV10-1	TRBD1	CASSPDRAPRNQYF	TGCGCCAGCAGTCCCGACAGGGCCCCACGGAACCAGTACTTC
few	TRBJ2-1	TRBV6-6	TRBD1	CASSYSGQGGNEQFF	TGTGCCAGCAGTTACTCGGGACAGGGGGGCAATGAGCAGTTCTTC
NA	TRBJ1-4	TRBV4-2	NA	CASSQDPWRLGEKLFF	TGTGCCAGCAGCCAAGACCCCTGGCGGCTCGGTGAAAAACTGTTTTTT
NA	TRBJ2-1	TRBV7-2	TRBD2	CASSLARGLAFNEQFF	TGTGCCAGCAGCTTAGCGCGGGGACTAGCGTTTAATGAGCAGTTCTTC
NA	TRBJ2-3	TRBV2	NA	CASRTSRSTDTQYF	TGTGCCAGCAGGACTTCTAGAAGCACAGATACGCAGTATTTT
NA	TRBJ2-5	TRBV7-8	TRBD1	CASSPLGTGVQETQYF	TGTGCCAGCAGCCCACTAGGGACAGGGGTACAAGAGACCCAGTACTTC
NA	TRBJ2-1	TRBV21-1	NA	CASSKGTVGEQFF	TGTGCCAGCAGCAAAGGGACTGTGGGTGAGCAGTTCTTC
few	TRBJ2-2	TRBV3-1/TRBV3-2	NA	CASSRGHNTGELFF	TGTGCCAGCAGCCGCGGACACAACACCGGGGAGCTGTTTTTT
NA	TRBJ2-2	TRBV5-4	TRBD2	CASRSISGGASGELFF	TGTGCCAGCAGGTCCATTAGCGGGGGGGCCTCCGGGGAGCTGTTTTTT
NA	TRBJ1-2	TRBV7-9	TRBD1	CASSPDRAHGYTF	TGTGCCAGCAGCCCGGACAGGGCACATGGCTACACCTTC
NA	TRBJ1-2	TRBV7-9	TRBD1	CASSLLGQGSQGYTF	TGTGCCAGCAGCTTACTCGGACAGGGGAGTCAGGGCTACACCTTC
NA	TRBJ2-2	TRBV7-3	TRBD2	CASSLTAGGIGELFF	TGTGCCAGCAGCTTAACAGCGGGAGGAATCGGGGAGCTGTTTTTT
NA	TRBJ2-2	TRBV3-1/TRBV3-2	TRBD2	CASSQGAGGPNTGELFF	TGTGCCAGCAGCCAAGGGGCGGGAGGGCCGAACACCGGGGAGCTGTTTTTT